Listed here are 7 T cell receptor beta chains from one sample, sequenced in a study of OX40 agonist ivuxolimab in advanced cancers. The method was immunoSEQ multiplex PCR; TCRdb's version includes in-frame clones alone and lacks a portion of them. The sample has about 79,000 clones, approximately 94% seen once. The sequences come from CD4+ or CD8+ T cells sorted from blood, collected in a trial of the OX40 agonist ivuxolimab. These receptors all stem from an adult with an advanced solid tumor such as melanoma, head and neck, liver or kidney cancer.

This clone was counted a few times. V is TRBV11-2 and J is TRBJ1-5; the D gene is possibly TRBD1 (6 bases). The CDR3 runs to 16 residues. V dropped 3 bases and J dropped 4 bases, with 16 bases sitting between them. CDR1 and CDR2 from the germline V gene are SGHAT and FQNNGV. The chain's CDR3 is CASSLADRATNQPQHF. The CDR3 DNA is TGTGCCAGCAGCTTGGCGGACAGAGCTACAAATCAGCCCCAGCATTTT.

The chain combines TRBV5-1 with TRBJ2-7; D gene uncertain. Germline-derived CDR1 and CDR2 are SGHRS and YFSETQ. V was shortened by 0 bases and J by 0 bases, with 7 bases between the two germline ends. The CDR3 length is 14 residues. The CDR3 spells CASSLEGSSYEQYF. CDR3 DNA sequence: TGCGCCAGCAGCTTGGAGGGCAGCTCCTACGAGCAGTACTTC.

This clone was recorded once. The CDR3 DNA is TGTGCCAGCTCACCCCCAGGCAACTATGGCTACACCTTC. Amino acids: CASSPPGNYGYTF. The J gene is TRBJ1-2, the V gene TRBV18, with D hard to call. V gave up 3 bases and J gave up 2 bases, with 7 bases separating them. The germline V gene encodes CDR1 KGHSH and CDR2 LQKENI. The CDR3 length is 13 residues.

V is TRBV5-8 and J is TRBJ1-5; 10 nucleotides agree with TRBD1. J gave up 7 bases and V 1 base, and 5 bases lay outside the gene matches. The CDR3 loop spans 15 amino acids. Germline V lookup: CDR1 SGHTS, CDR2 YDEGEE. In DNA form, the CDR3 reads TGTGCCAGCAGCTTGCGGACAGGGGGAGGGCAGCCCCAGCATTTT. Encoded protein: CASSLRTGGGQPQHF. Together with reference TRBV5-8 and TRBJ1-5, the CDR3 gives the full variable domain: EAGVTQSPTHLIKTRGQQATLRCSPISGHTSVYWYQQALGLGLQFLLWYDEGEERNRGNFPPRFSGRQFPNYSSELNVNALELEDSALYLCASSLRTGGGQPQHFGDGTRLSIL.

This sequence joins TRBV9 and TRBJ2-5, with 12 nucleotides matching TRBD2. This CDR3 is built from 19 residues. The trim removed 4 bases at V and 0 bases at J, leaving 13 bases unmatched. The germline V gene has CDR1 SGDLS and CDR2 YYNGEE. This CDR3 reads CASSSPPTSGSPNQETQYF. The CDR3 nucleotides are TGTGCCAGCAGCTCCCCCCCGACTAGCGGGAGCCCTAACCAAGAGACCCAGTACTTC.

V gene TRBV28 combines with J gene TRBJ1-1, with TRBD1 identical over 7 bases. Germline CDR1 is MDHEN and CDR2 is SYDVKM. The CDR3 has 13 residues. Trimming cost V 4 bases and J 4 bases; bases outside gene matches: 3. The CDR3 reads CASSYRGGTEAFF. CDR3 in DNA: TGTGCCAGCAGTTACAGGGGAGGCACTGAAGCTTTCTTT.

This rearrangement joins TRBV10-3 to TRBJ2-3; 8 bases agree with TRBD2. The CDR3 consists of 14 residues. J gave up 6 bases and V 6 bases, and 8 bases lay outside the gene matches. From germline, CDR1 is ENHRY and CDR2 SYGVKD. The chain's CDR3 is CAISREGQADTQYF. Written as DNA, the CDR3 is TGTGCCATCAGCCGGGAGGGCCAGGCGGATACGCAGTATTTT.